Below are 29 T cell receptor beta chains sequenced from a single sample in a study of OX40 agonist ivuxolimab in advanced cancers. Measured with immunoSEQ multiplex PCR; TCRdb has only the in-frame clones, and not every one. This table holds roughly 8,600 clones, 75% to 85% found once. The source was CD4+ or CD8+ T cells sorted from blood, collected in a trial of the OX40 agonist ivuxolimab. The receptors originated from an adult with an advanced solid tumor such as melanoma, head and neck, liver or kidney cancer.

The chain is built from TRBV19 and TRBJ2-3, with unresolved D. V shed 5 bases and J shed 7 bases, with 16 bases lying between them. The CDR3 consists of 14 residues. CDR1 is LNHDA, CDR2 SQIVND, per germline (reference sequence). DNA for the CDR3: TGTGCCAGTAGTGACCAGAGGACCTTAAATACGCAGTATTTT. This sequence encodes CASSDQRTLNTQYF.

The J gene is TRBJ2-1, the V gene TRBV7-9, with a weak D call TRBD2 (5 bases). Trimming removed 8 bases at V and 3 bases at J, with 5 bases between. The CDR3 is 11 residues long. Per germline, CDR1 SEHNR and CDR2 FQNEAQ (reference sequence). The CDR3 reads CASGLYNEQFF. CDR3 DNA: TGTGCCAGCGGACTCTACAATGAGCAGTTCTTC.

The CDR3 region is CASSLSGVGYEQYF. In nucleotides, the CDR3 is TGTGCCAGCAGTTTATCGGGAGTCGGATACGAGCAGTACTTC. The chain joins TRBV27 to TRBJ2-7; D perhaps matches TRBD2 (5 bases). V was trimmed by 0 bases and J by 4 bases, leaving 10 bases between them. Germline V gene lookup returns CDR1 MNHEY and CDR2 SMNVEV (reference sequence). This CDR3 spans 14 amino acids.

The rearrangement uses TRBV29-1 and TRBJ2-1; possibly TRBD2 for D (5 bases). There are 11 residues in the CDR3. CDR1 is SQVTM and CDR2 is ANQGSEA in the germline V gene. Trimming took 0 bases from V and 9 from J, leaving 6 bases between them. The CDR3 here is CSVEDGSEQFF. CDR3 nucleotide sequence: TGCAGCGTTGAAGATGGGAGTGAGCAGTTCTTC.

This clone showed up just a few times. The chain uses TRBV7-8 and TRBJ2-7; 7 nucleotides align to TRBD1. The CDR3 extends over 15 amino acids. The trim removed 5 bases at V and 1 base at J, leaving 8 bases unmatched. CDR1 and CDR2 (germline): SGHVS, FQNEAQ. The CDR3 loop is CASSQHRGPSYEQYF. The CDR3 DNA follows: TGTGCCAGCAGCCAGCACAGGGGCCCTTCCTACGAGCAGTACTTC. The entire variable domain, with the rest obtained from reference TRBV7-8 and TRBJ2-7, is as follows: GAGVSQSPRYKVAKRGQDVALRCDPISGHVSLFWYQQALGQGPEFLTYFQNEAQLDKSGLPSDRFFAERPEGSVSTLKIQRTQQEDSAVYLCASSQHRGPSYEQYFGPGTRLTVT.

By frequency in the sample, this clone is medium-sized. The CDR3 here is CASSRGGGTEAFF. As DNA, the CDR3 is TGTGCCAGCAGCCGGGGGGGCGGCACTGAAGCTTTCTTT. The rearrangement uses TRBV25-1 and TRBJ1-1; the D gene is possibly TRBD1 (6 bases). V was pared by 6 bases and J by 4 bases, with 12 bases between. From germline, CDR1 is MGHDK and CDR2 SYGVNS. There are 13 residues in the CDR3.

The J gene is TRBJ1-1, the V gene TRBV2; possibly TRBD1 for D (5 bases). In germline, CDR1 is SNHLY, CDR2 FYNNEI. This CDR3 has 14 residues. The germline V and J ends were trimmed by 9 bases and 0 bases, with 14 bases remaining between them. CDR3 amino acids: CASFLSGVNTEAFF. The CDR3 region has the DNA TGTGCCAGTTTCTTGTCGGGGGTGAACACTGAAGCTTTCTTT.

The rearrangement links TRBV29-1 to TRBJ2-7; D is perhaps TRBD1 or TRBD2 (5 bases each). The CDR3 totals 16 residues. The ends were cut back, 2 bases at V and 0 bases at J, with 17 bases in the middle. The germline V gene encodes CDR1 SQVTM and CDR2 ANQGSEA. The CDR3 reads CSVEFWGTDSSYEQYF. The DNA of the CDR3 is TGCAGCGTTGAATTTTGGGGGACCGATAGCTCCTACGAGCAGTACTTC.

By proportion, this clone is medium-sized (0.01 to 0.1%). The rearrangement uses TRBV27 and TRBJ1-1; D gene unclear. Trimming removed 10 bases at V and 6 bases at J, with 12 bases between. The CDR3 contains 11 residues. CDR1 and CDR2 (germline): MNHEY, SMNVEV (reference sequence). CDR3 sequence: CATQTSAEAFF. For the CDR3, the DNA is TGTGCCACCCAAACGAGCGCTGAAGCTTTCTTT.

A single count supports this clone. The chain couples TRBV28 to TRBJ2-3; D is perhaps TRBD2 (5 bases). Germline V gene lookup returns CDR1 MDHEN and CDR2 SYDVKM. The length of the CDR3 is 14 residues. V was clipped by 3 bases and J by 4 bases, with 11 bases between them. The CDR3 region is CASSFSQDSDTQYF. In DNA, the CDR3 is TGTGCCAGCAGTTTTAGCCAGGACTCAGATACGCAGTATTTT.

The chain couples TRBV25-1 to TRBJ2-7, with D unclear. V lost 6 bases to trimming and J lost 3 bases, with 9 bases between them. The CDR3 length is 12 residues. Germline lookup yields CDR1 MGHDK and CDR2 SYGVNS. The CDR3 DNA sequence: TGTGCCAGCAGCCTCGTAAGCTACGAGCAGTACTTC. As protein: CASSLVSYEQYF.

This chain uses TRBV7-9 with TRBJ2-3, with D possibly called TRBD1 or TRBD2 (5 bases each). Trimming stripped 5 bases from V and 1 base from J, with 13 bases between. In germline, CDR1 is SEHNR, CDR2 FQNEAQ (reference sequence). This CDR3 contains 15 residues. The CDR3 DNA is TGTGCCAGCAGCGGGACGGGGAGCGGCACAGATACGCAGTATTTT. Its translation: CASSGTGSGTDTQYF. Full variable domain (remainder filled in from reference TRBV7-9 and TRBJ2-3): DTGVSQNPRHKITKRGQNVTFRCDPISEHNRLYWYRQTLGQGPEFLTYFQNEAQLEKSRLLSDRFSAERPKGSFSTLEIQRTEQGDSAMYLCASSGTGSGTDTQYFGPGTRLTVL.

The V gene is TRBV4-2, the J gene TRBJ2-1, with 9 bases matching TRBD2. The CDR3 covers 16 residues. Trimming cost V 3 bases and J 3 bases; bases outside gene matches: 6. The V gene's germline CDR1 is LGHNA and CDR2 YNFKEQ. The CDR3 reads CASSQLAGISYNEQFF. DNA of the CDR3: TGTGCCAGCAGCCAGCTAGCGGGGATCAGCTACAATGAGCAGTTCTTC.

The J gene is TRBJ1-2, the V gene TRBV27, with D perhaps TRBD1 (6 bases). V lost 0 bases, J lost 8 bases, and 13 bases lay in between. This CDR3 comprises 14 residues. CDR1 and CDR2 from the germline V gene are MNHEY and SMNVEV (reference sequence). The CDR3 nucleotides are TGTGCCAGCAGTTTATCGAGGGGGGCGAACGGCTACACCTTC. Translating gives CASSLSRGANGYTF.

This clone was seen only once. CDR3 protein: CATSRDSGLASLPWFF. CDR3 coding DNA: TGTGCCACCAGCAGAGATTCAGGACTAGCTTCCTTACCTTGGTTCTTC. The chain uses TRBV15 and TRBJ2-1; TRBD2 matches 8 bases. This CDR3 contains 16 residues. Germline V gene data show CDR1 as LNHNV and CDR2 as YYDKDF (reference sequence). The J segment lost 15 bases and the V segment lost 0 bases, leaving 16 bases of the junction unmatched.

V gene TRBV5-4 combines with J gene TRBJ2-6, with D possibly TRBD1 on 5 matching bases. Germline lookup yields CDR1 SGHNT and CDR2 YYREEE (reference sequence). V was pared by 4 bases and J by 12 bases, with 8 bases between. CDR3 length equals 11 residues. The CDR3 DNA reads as TGTGCCAGCAGCCAGGGCCCCGTCCTGACTTTC. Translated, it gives CASSQGPVLTF. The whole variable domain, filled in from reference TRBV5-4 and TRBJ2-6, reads ETGVTQSPTHLIKTRGQQVTLRCSSQSGHNTVSWYQQALGQGPQFIFQYYREEENGRGNFPPRFSGLQFPNYSSELNVNALELDDSALYLCASSQGPVLTFGAGSRLTVL.

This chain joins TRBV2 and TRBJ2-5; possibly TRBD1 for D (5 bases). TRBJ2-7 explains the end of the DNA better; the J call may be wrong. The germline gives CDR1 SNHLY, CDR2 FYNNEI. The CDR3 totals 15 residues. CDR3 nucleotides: TGTGCCGCCCCCCCTTACCCCGACAGAATCTACGAGCAGTACTTC. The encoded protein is CAAPPYPDRIYEQYF.

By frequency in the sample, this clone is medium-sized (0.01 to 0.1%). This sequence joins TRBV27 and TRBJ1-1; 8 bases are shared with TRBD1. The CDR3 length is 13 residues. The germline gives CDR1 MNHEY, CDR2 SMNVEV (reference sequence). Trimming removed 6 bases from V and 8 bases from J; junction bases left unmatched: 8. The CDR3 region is CASRWGGQAEAFF. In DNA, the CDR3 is TGTGCCAGCAGATGGGGGGGACAGGCAGAAGCTTTCTTT.

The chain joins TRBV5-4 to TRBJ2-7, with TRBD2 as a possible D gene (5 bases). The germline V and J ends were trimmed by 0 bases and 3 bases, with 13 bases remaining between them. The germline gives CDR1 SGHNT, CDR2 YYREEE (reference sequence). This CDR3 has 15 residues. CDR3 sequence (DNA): TGTGCCAGCAGCTTGGGCCTCCCGGGGTACTACGAGCAGTACTTC. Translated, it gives CASSLGLPGYYEQYF.

The CDR3 sequence is CASSLQAGGSTDTQYF. As DNA, the CDR3 is TGTGCCAGCAGCTTGCAAGCGGGGGGAAGCACAGATACGCAGTATTTT. The chain carries TRBV5-5 and TRBJ2-3, with TRBD2 matching 9 bases. The CDR3 has 16 residues. Germline values: CDR1 SGHKS, CDR2 YYEKEE (reference sequence). Unmatched junction bases numbered 3, after V lost 1 base and J lost 0 bases.

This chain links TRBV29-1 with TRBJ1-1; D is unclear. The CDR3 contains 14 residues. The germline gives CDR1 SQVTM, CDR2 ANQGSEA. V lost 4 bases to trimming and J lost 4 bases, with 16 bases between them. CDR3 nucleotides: TGCAGCGTTGCCAGGTTAAATTTGGGCACTGAAGCTTTCTTT. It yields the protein CSVARLNLGTEAFF.

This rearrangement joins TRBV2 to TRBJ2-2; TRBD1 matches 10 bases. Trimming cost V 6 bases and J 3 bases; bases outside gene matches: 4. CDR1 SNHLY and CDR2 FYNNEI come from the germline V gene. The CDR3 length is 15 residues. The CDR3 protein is CASRTGTGDTGELFF. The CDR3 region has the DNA TGTGCCAGCAGAACCGGGACAGGGGACACCGGGGAGCTGTTTTTT.

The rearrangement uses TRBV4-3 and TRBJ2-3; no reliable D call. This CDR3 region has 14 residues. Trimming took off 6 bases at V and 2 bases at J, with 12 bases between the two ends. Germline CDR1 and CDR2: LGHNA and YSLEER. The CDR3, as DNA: TGCGCCAGCAGTCCCGAGACCCACACAGATACGCAGTATTTT. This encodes CASSPETHTDTQYF.

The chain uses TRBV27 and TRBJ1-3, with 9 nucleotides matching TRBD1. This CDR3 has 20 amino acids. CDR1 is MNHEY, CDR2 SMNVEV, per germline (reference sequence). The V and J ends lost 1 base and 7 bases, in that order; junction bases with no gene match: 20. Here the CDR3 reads CASSLYPDRYPGTGINTIYF. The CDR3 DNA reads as TGTGCCAGCAGTTTATATCCTGACCGTTATCCCGGGACAGGGATCAACACCATATATTTT.

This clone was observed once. The CDR3 coding sequence is TGTGCCAGCTCACCCAACACCGGGGAGCTGTTTTTT. Protein product: CASSPNTGELFF. This chain links TRBV18 with TRBJ2-2, with unresolved D. CDR3 size: 12 residues. Germline lookup yields CDR1 KGHSH and CDR2 LQKENI. V lost 3 bases and J 2 bases, leaving 1 base between the germline ends. The full variable domain, with the rest looked up from reference TRBV18 and TRBJ2-2, is NAGVMQNPRHLVRRRGQEARLRCSPMKGHSHVYWYRQLPEEGLKFMVYLQKENIIDESGMPKERFSAEFPKEGPSILRIQQVVRGDSAAYFCASSPNTGELFFGEGSRLTVL.

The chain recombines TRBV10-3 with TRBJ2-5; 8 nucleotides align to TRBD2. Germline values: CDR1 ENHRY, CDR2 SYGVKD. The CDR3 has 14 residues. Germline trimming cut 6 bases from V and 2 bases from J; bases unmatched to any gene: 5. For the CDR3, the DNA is TGTGCCATCAGGAGCGGGGGACGGCAAGAGACCCAGTACTTC. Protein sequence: CAIRSGGRQETQYF.

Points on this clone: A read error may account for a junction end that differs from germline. The CDR3 loop is CASSLDFSSGNTIYF. In nucleotides, the CDR3 is TGTGCCAGCAGCCTAGATTTCTCCTCTGGAAACACCATATATTTT. This rearrangement joins TRBV11-3 to TRBJ1-3; D is unresolved. The CDR3 totals 15 residues. Looked up from germline, CDR1 is SGHNT and CDR2 is YENEEA.

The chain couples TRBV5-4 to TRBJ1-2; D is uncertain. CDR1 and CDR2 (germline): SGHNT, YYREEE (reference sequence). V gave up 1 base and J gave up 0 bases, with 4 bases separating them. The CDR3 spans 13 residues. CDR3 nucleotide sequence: TGTGCCAGCAGCTTGCCGTCTAACTATGGCTACACCTTC. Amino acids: CASSLPSNYGYTF.

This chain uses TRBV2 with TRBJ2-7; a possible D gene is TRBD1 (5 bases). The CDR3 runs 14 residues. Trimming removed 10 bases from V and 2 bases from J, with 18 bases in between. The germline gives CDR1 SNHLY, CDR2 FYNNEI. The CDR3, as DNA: TGTGCCACCGCTCGATTACAGGCGACCTACGAGCAGTACTTC. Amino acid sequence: CATARLQATYEQYF.